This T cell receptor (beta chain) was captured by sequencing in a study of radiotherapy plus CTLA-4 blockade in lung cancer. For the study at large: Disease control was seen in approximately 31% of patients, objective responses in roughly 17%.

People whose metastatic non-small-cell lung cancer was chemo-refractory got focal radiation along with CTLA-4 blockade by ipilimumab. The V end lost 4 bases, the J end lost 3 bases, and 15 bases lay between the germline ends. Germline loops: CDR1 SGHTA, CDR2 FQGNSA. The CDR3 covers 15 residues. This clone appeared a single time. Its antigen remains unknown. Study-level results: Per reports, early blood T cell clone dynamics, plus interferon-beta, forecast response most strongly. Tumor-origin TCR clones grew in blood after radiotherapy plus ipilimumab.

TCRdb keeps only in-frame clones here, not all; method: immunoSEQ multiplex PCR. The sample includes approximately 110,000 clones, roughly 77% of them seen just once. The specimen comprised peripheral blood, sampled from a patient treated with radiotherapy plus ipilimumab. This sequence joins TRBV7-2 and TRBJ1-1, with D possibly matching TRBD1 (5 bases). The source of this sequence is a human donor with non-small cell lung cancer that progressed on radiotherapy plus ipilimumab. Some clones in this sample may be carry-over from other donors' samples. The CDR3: CASSSRGLIYTEAFF. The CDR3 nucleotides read TGTGCCAGCAGCTCAAGGGGCCTTATCTACACTGAAGCTTTCTTT.